This T cell receptor beta chain comes out of a study of T cells in localized non-small cell lung cancer. Study-wide points: The study detected a median about 57 of the top 100 tumor clones in adjacent lung. Uninvolved neighboring lung showed the greatest T cell clonality, exceeding tumor. The study linked higher blood T cell density to longer overall survival.

The germline CDR1 and CDR2 sequences are SGHDN and FVKESK. The CDR3 consists of 11 residues. Trimming removed 4 bases at V and 3 bases at J, with 4 bases between. Profiled with immunoSEQ multiplex PCR; TCRdb holds only in-frame clones, not every one. The sample holds 30,000 to 40,000 clones, approximately 78% seen once. Notes on this clone: Its antigen is unidentified.

The chain carries TRBV14 and TRBJ2-7; D ambiguous. This clonotype was sampled from a male donor older than 55 with stage II squamous cell lung carcinoma. The sequencing used peripheral blood, collected before any cancer treatment. In DNA form, the CDR3 reads TGTGCCAGCAGCCGAAACTACGAGCAGTACTTC. Encoded protein: CASSRNYEQYF.